Below, 29 T cell receptor beta chains from the same sample are listed, as sequenced in a study of technical replicates of blood from a few donors. Only in-frame clones appear in the TCRdb table, and some are missing; sequencing was by immunoSEQ multiplex PCR. The sample lists roughly 100,000 clones, about 96% occurring once. Specimen: T cells isolated from PBMCs. These receptors were taken from a human donor in good health.

The genes are TRBV28 and TRBJ2-7; tentatively, D is TRBD2 (5 bases). Between the trimmed V and J ends, which lost 2 bases and 5 bases, there was a span of 10 bases. Looked up from germline, CDR1 is MDHEN and CDR2 is SYDVKM. CDR3 length: 13 residues. As DNA, the CDR3 is TGTGCCAGCAGTTTAAGGGAGTCCCACGAGCAGTACTTC. It translates to CASSLRESHEQYF.

The rearrangement uses TRBV2 and TRBJ1-2; D remains ambiguous. This CDR3 has 14 residues. Trimming removed 1 base at V and 4 bases at J, with 10 bases between. Per the germline V gene, CDR1 is SNHLY and CDR2 is FYNNEI. DNA of the CDR3: TGTGCCAGCAGTGAAGGTGGGCAGACCTATGGCTACACCTTC. Translation: CASSEGGQTYGYTF.

This clone has only one observation. The chain uses TRBV7-9 and TRBJ2-4, with D perhaps TRBD1 (6 bases). Trimming shortened V by 4 bases and J by 0 bases, and 13 bases separated the two germline ends. The CDR3 has 16 amino acids. Germline V gives CDR1 SEHNR, CDR2 FQNEAQ (reference sequence). In DNA, the CDR3 is TGTGCCAGCAGCTCGACAGGTAGACTAGCCAAAAACATTCAGTACTTC. Translating it yields CASSSTGRLAKNIQYF. Complete variable domain (other parts from reference TRBV7-9 and TRBJ2-4): DTGVSQNPRHKITKRGQNVTFRCDPISEHNRLYWYRQTLGQGPEFLTYFQNEAQLEKSRLLSDRFSAERPKGSFSTLEIQRTEQGDSAMYLCASSSTGRLAKNIQYFGAGTRLSVL.

The chain uses TRBV11-2 and TRBJ1-4; TRBD1 aligns across 9 bases. This CDR3 contains 17 residues. Germline CDR1 SGHAT, CDR2 FQNNGV. Unmatched junction bases numbered 13, after V lost 5 bases and J lost 6 bases. The CDR3 DNA reads as TGTGCCAGCAGCCCATACCTTCACAGGGGGCTTTATGAAAAACTGTTTTTT. This sequence encodes CASSPYLHRGLYEKLFF. Together with reference TRBV11-2 and TRBJ1-4, the CDR3 gives the full variable domain: EAGVAQSPRYKIIEKRQSVAFWCNPISGHATLYWYQQILGQGPKLLIQFQNNGVVDDSQLPKDRFSAERLKGVDSTLKIQPAKLEDSAVYLCASSPYLHRGLYEKLFFGSGTQLSVL.

This clone has just a few counts. The J gene is TRBJ1-2, the V gene TRBV10-1; D might be TRBD1 (5 bases). Germline V gene lookup returns CDR1 WNHNN and CDR2 SYGVQD (reference sequence). Trimming left V 6 bases short and J 4 bases short, with 9 bases between. This CDR3 region has 12 residues. The CDR3 region is CASSMTAYGYTF. CDR3 nucleotides: TGCGCCAGCAGCATGACAGCCTATGGCTACACCTTC.

V is TRBV9 and J is TRBJ1-1, with D tentatively TRBD1 (6 bases). The V gene lost 4 bases and the J gene lost 2 bases, with 21 bases spanning the gap. CDR3 length equals 17 residues. From germline, CDR1 is SGDLS and CDR2 YYNGEE. CDR3 sequence reads: CASSPRGAVESNTEAFF. CDR3 in DNA: TGTGCCAGCAGCCCCCGGGGGGCCGTGGAGAGTAACACTGAAGCTTTCTTT.

The J gene is TRBJ2-7, the V gene TRBV28; TRBD2 matches 10 bases. In germline, CDR1 is MDHEN, CDR2 SYDVKM. This CDR3 contains 16 residues. Germline trimming cut 5 bases from V and 5 bases from J; bases unmatched to any gene: 12. CDR3 bases: TGTGCCAGCAGTACCCCTGCTAGCGGGAGTCGGGACGAGCAGTACTTC. This translates into CASSTPASGSRDEQYF.

The chain couples TRBV2 to TRBJ2-1; 7 nucleotides align to TRBD2. Looked up from germline, CDR1 is SNHLY and CDR2 is FYNNEI. The CDR3 sequence is 13 residues long. Germline trimming cut 7 bases from V and 8 bases from J; bases unmatched to any gene: 8. The CDR3 nucleotides read TGTGCCAGCATAGCGGGCTTATTGGATGAGCAGTTCTTC. As protein: CASIAGLLDEQFF.

As DNA, the CDR3 is TGTGCCAGCAGCTGGGGCAGGGGGGTAGACATTCAGTACTTC. This gives the protein CASSWGRGVDIQYF. V usage is TRBV5-5 and J usage is TRBJ2-4; D is possibly TRBD1 (7 bases). This CDR3 region has 14 residues. The germline V gene has CDR1 SGHKS and CDR2 YYEKEE (reference sequence). V was trimmed by 3 bases and J by 8 bases, leaving 15 bases between them.

The V and J genes are TRBV10-1 and TRBJ2-5; the match to TRBD2 covers 13 bases. The CDR3 loop spans 16 amino acids. The J segment lost 4 bases and the V segment lost 5 bases, leaving 7 bases of the junction unmatched. The germline V gene has CDR1 WNHNN and CDR2 SYGVQD (reference sequence). The CDR3 DNA sequence: TGCGCCAGCAGTCGGACTAGCGGGAGAGAGAGAGAGACCCAGTACTTC. It translates to CASSRTSGRERETQYF.

This chain connects TRBV7-9 to TRBJ2-3, with 7 bases lining up with TRBD1. Germline assignment: CDR1 SEHNR and CDR2 FQNEAQ (reference sequence). With V trimmed by 3 bases and J by 0 bases, 9 bases remained unmatched. This CDR3 region has 17 residues. The CDR3 bases are TGTGCCAGCAGCTTCCCCAGACGACAGGGTAGCACAGATACGCAGTATTTT. Residues: CASSFPRRQGSTDTQYF.

This chain uses TRBV7-9 with TRBJ1-4; D is unresolved. This CDR3 region has 13 residues. The V end lost 5 bases, the J end lost 8 bases, and 12 bases lay between the germline ends. Germline V CDR1 and CDR2: SEHNR, FQNEAQ (reference sequence). Here the CDR3 DNA reads TGTGCCAGCAGCCCAGGACGGGGAGAAAAACTGTTTTTT. It is translated as CASSPGRGEKLFF.

The rearrangement links TRBV6-5 to TRBJ1-5, with D perhaps matching TRBD1 (5 bases). Trimming pared 8 bases from V and 2 bases from J, leaving 10 bases between. Germline V CDR1 and CDR2: MNHEY, SVGAGI. The CDR3 is made up of 13 amino acids. The CDR3, as DNA: TGTGCCAGCTGCAGGGAGGGCAATCAGCCCCAGCATTTT. This translates into CASCREGNQPQHF.

The V call is TRBV10-3, the J call TRBJ1-2; 9 bases align to TRBD1. The CDR3 loop spans 14 amino acids. The V gene end was trimmed by 6 bases and the J gene end by 4 bases; junction bases not matched to a gene: 6. The V gene's germline CDR1 is ENHRY and CDR2 SYGVKD. This CDR3 reads CAIRRDRERYGYTF. The CDR3 nucleotides are TGTGCCATCAGAAGGGACAGGGAACGCTATGGCTACACCTTC.

The chain recombines TRBV28 with TRBJ1-5, with unresolved D. Germline CDR1 and CDR2: MDHEN and SYDVKM. V was clipped by 4 bases and J by 4 bases, with 8 bases between them. CDR3 size: 13 residues. The CDR3, as DNA: TGTGCCAGCAGTTGGACTGGAAATCAGCCCCAGCATTTT. Translating it yields CASSWTGNQPQHF.

The gene calls are TRBV28 and TRBJ1-1, with 7 nucleotides matching TRBD1. Germline V gene sequence: CDR1 MDHEN, CDR2 SYDVKM. The CDR3 totals 15 residues. The J segment lost 4 bases and the V segment lost 5 bases, leaving 10 bases of the junction unmatched. The CDR3 region is CASSTDRSSSTEAFF. The CDR3 region has the DNA TGTGCCAGCAGTACGGACAGGAGTAGTAGCACTGAAGCTTTCTTT.

This chain connects TRBV10-3 to TRBJ1-1, with D maybe TRBD1 (6 bases). Germline CDR1 and CDR2: ENHRY and SYGVKD. This CDR3 spans 14 amino acids. Deletions cut 6 bases from V and 4 bases from J, with 15 bases between. CDR3 nucleotides: TGTGCCATCAGCTCAGGGGCTGGGAGCACTGAAGCTTTCTTT. This translates into CAISSGAGSTEAFF.

The sample holds one count of this clone. The V call is TRBV18, the J call TRBJ1-2, with D uncertain. Germline V gene sequence: CDR1 KGHSH, CDR2 LQKENI. Trimming took 2 bases from V and 1 from J, leaving 11 bases between them. This CDR3 region has 15 residues. CDR3 sequence: CASSPVEAVNYGYTF. DNA of the CDR3: TGTGCCAGCTCACCAGTGGAAGCGGTTAACTATGGCTACACCTTC.

The chain joins TRBV9 to TRBJ1-5; D is uncertain. With 0 bases removed from V and 7 bases from J, the gap between germline ends came to 14 bases. Germline V gene sequence: CDR1 SGDLS, CDR2 YYNGEE. This CDR3 is 15 amino acids long. The CDR3: CASSVGFRGRQPQHF. The CDR3 nucleotides are TGTGCCAGCAGCGTAGGATTTCGGGGAAGACAGCCCCAGCATTTT. The full variable domain, completed using reference TRBV9 and TRBJ1-5, is DSGVTQTPKHLITATGQRVTLRCSPRSGDLSVYWYQQSLDQGLQFLIQYYNGEERAKGNILERFSAQQFPDLHSELNLSSLELGDSALYFCASSVGFRGRQPQHFGDGTRLSIL.

The chain recombines TRBV5-1 with TRBJ1-1, with a tentative D call TRBD1 (5 bases). The germline V gene has CDR1 SGHRS and CDR2 YFSETQ. The CDR3 totals 17 residues. V shed 0 bases and J shed 0 bases, with 15 bases lying between them. DNA for the CDR3: TGCGCCAGCAGCTTGGTAAGGGGAGGTAACATGAACACTGAAGCTTTCTTT. As protein: CASSLVRGGNMNTEAFF.

The chain's CDR3 is CASSTEPTMASTDTQYF. The CDR3 DNA reads as TGTGCCAGCAGCACGGAACCGACAATGGCTAGCACAGATACGCAGTATTTT. The rearrangement uses TRBV25-1 and TRBJ2-3; D uncertain. The CDR3 contains 17 residues. V gave up 6 bases and J gave up 0 bases, with 19 bases separating them. CDR1 is MGHDK and CDR2 is SYGVNS in the germline V gene.

This sequence joins TRBV28 and TRBJ1-5; the match to TRBD1 covers 11 bases. This CDR3 has 16 residues. CDR1 is MDHEN and CDR2 is SYDVKM in the germline V gene. V trimming: 2 bases; J trimming: 6 bases; junction bases outside the gene matches: 6. The CDR3 sequence is CASSLPVGTGGQPQHF. In nucleotides, the CDR3 is TGTGCCAGCAGTTTACCCGTCGGGACAGGGGGTCAGCCCCAGCATTTT.

The V call is TRBV9, the J call TRBJ2-3; D is possibly TRBD1 (5 bases). Per the germline V gene, CDR1 is SGDLS and CDR2 is YYNGEE. The CDR3 consists of 13 residues. V gave up 0 bases and J gave up 6 bases, with 8 bases separating them. The CDR3 nucleotides read TGTGCCAGCAGCGTAGAGGGGATTGATACGCAGTATTTT. It specifies CASSVEGIDTQYF. Using reference TRBV9 and TRBJ2-3 for the parts outside the CDR3, the full variable domain is DSGVTQTPKHLITATGQRVTLRCSPRSGDLSVYWYQQSLDQGLQFLIQYYNGEERAKGNILERFSAQQFPDLHSELNLSSLELGDSALYFCASSVEGIDTQYFGPGTRLTVL.

The V gene is TRBV7-9, the J gene TRBJ2-7, with 8 bases matching TRBD1. The V segment lost 3 bases and the J segment 5 bases; nucleotides outside the gene matches: 6. This CDR3 has 14 residues. Germline assignment: CDR1 SEHNR and CDR2 FQNEAQ (reference sequence). The CDR3 nucleotides read TGTGCCAGCAGCTTTGGCGGGACAGGAAACGAGCAGTACTTC. As protein: CASSFGGTGNEQYF.

The rearrangement links TRBV4-2 to TRBJ2-7; D is uncertain. Germline CDR1 reads LGHNA; CDR2 reads YNFKEQ. The CDR3 length is 15 residues. V was cut by 1 base and J by 2 bases, with 12 bases left in between. DNA for the CDR3: TGTGCCAGCAGCCAAGTTCGGCTTAGCCCCTACGAGCAGTACTTC. Amino acid sequence: CASSQVRLSPYEQYF.

The genes are TRBV10-3 and TRBJ2-1; TRBD2 aligns across 7 bases. Losses at the gene ends were 0 bases for V and 4 bases for J; bases not matched to a gene: 3. The CDR3 consists of 15 residues. Germline V lookup: CDR1 ENHRY, CDR2 SYGVKD. The CDR3 region has the DNA TGTGCCATCAGTGAGTCGCGGGAGAGTTACAATGAGCAGTTCTTC. Translating gives CAISESRESYNEQFF.

The chain combines TRBV6-5 with TRBJ1-1, with a weak D call TRBD1 (5 bases). Germline assignment: CDR1 MNHEY and CDR2 SVGAGI. The CDR3 is made up of 13 amino acids. Trimming removed 6 bases from V and 2 bases from J, with 10 bases in between. CDR3: CASRGGLNTEAFF. For the CDR3, the DNA is TGTGCCAGCAGGGGGGGTCTTAACACTGAAGCTTTCTTT.

The chain employs TRBV18 and TRBJ2-3; 7 bases are a match to TRBD2. Losses at the gene ends were 1 base for V and 4 bases for J; bases not matched to a gene: 8. From germline, CDR1 is KGHSH and CDR2 LQKENI. The CDR3 is 16 amino acids. The CDR3 DNA sequence: TGTGCCAGCTCACCACGGGCGGGGGAAGCTTCAGATACGCAGTATTTT. It codes for CASSPRAGEASDTQYF.

The chain links TRBV29-1 to TRBJ2-1; possible D gene TRBD1, 5 bases. The CDR3 covers 16 residues. V shed 2 bases and J shed 3 bases, with 17 bases lying between them. Germline CDR1 and CDR2: SQVTM and ANQGSEA. The CDR3 DNA follows: TGCAGCGTTGAATGGGAAGTCCAGGGTAGCTACAATGAGCAGTTCTTC. Residues: CSVEWEVQGSYNEQFF.